The sample holds many counts of the clone carrying this T cell receptor beta chain. Its antigen is not known. Patients having uncontrolled infection, another autoimmune disease, pregnancy or lactation were not included. This sample is drawn from a study of T cells in Graves' hyperthyroidism and ophthalmopathy. Whole-study findings and limits: Researchers found most expanded thyroid clonotypes above 0.001 in blood as well.

RNA transcripts provided the source from which TCR beta CDR3 regions were amplified. TCR CDR3 underwent first-round RT-PCR with the HTBI primer set. One entry per CDR3 protein results from TCRdb running MiXCR on the multiplex PCR reads. The data hold 400,000 or so distinct CDR3 sequences, with about 14% observed a single time. The germline V gene encodes CDR1 MGHDK and CDR2 SYGVNS. The CDR3 runs to 12 residues. Trimming took off 4 bases at V and 6 bases at J, with 9 bases between the two ends. This clonotype was sampled from a man aged 50-60 years with Graves' ophthalmopathy. This sequence joins TRBV25-1 and TRBJ1-2, with D possibly being TRBD1 (5 bases). The source material was blood. This chain's CDR3 is CASSVTGHGYTF. The CDR3 coding sequence is TGTGCCAGCAGTGTAACAGGTCATGGCTACACCTTC.